The clone carrying this TCR beta chain is a singleton in its sample. As yet, its antigen is unknown. CDR1 is SGHVS and CDR2 is FQNEAQ in the germline V gene. V was clipped by 2 bases and J by 0 bases; unmatched bases: 8. CDR3 size: 17 residues. These data belong to a study of cytomegalovirus exposure and HLA in healthy donors. Profiled with immunoSEQ multiplex PCR; TCRdb holds only in-frame clones, not every one. This table holds hundreds of thousands of clones, roughly 89% found once. Whole-study findings and limits: Listed as cytomegalovirus-associated were 150 or so TCR beta chains. Most observed TCR sequences were rare, whereas some public TCRs were detected in many donors. In vitro confirmation showed a few CMV-associated chains to be CMV antigen specific.

Sequenced: PBMCs. This clonotype originated in a man aged 18 to 35 in good health and CMV-seronegative. This sequence joins TRBV7-8 and TRBJ2-5; TRBD2 aligns across 8 bases. In nucleotides, the CDR3 is TGTGCCAGCAGCTTACTCAGTGGCGGGGGGTACCAAGAGACCCAGTACTTC. Protein: CASSLLSGGGYQETQYF.